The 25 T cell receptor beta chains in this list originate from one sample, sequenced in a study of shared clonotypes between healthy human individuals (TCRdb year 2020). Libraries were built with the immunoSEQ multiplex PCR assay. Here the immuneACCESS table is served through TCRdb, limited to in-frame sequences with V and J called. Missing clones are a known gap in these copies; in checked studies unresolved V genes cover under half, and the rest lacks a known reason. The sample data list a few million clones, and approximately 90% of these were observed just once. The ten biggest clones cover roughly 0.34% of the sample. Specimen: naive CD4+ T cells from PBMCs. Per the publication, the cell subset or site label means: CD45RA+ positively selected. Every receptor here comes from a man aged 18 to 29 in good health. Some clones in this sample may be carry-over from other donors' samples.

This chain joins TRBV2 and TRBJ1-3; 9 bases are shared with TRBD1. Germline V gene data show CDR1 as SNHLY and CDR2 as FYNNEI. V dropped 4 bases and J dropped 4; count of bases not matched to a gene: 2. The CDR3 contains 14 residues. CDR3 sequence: CASSVGTGGNTIYF. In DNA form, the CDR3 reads TGTGCCAGCAGTGTGGGGACAGGGGGAAACACCATATATTTT. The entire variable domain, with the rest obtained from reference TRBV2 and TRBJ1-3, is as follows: EPEVTQTPSHQVTQMGQEVILRCVPISNHLYFYWYRQILGQKVEFLVSFYNNEISEKSEIFDDQFSVERPDGSNFTLKIRSTKLEDSAMYFCASSVGTGGNTIYFGEGSWLTVV.

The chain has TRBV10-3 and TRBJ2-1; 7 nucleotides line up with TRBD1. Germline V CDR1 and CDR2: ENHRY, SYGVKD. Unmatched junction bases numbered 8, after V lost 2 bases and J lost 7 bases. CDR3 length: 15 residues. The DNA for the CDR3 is TGTGCCATCAGTGAGGGTCTGGAGGACAGGAATGAGCAGTTCTTC. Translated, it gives CAISEGLEDRNEQFF.

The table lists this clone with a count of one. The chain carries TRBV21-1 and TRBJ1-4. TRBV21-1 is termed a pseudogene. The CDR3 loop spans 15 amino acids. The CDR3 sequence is CASSENGPVGEKLFF. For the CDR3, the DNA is TGTGCCAGCAGCGAAAACGGTCCCGTGGGGGAAAAACTGTTTTTT.

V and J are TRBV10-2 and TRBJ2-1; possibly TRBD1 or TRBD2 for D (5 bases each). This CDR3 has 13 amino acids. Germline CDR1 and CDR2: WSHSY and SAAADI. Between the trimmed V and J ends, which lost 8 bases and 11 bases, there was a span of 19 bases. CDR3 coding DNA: TGCGCCAGCGGGGACCCTACGGAGGCGAAGCAGTTCTTC. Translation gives CASGDPTEAKQFF.

DNA for the CDR3: TGTGCCAGCAACAGCCGGGACACCCAAGGAGGCTACACCTTC. Translating gives CASNSRDTQGGYTF. The J gene is TRBJ1-2, the V gene TRBV27; D is possibly TRBD1 (6 bases). V was trimmed by 7 bases and J by 8 bases, leaving 20 bases between them. The CDR3 has 14 residues. Germline values: CDR1 MNHEY, CDR2 SMNVEV (reference sequence).

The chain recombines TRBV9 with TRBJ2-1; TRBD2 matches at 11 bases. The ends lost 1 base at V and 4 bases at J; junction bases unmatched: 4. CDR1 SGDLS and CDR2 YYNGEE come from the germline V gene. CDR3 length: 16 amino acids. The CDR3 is CASSVRLAGQYNEQFF. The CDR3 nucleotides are TGTGCCAGCAGCGTAAGACTAGCGGGGCAATACAATGAGCAGTTCTTC. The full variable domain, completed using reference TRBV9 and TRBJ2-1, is DSGVTQTPKHLITATGQRVTLRCSPRSGDLSVYWYQQSLDQGLQFLIQYYNGEERAKGNILERFSAQQFPDLHSELNLSSLELGDSALYFCASSVRLAGQYNEQFFGPGTRLTVL.

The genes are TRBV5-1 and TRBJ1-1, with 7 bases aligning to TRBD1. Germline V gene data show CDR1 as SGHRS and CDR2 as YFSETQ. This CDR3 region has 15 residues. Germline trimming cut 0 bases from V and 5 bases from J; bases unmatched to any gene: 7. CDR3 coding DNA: TGCGCCAGCAGCTTGGTCAGGGGGGAGGCGACTGAAGCTTTCTTT. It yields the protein CASSLVRGEATEAFF.

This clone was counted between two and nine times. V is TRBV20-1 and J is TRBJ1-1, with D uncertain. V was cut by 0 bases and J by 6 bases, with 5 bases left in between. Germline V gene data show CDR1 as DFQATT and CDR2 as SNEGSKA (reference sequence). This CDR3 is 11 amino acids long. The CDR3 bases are TGCAGTGCTAGAGAGCGGGCTGAAGCTTTCTTT. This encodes CSARERAEAFF.

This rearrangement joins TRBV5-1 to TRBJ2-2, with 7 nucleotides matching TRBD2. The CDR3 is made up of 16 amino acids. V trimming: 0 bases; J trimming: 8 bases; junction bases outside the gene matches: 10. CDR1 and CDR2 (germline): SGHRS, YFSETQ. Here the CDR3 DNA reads TGCGCCAGCAGCTTGGGAAGCGGGAAGGTTATTGGGGAGCTGTTTTTT. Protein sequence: CASSLGSGKVIGELFF.

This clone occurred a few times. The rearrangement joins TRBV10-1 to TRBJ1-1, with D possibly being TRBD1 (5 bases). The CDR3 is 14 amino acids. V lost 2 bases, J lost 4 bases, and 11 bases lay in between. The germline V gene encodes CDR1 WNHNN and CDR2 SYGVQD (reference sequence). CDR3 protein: CASSERGGGTEAFF. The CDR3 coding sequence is TGCGCCAGCAGTGAGAGGGGAGGAGGCACTGAAGCTTTCTTT.

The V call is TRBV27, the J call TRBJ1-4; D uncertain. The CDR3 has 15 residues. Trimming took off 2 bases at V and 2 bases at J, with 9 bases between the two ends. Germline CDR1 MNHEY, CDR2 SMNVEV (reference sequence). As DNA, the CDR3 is TGTGCCAGCAGTTTACTGAGCGGGACTAATGAAAAACTGTTTTTT. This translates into CASSLLSGTNEKLFF.

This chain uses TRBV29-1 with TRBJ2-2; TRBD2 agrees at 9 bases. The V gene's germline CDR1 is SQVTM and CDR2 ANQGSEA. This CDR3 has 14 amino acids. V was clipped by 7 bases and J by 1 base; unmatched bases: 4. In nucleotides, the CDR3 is TGCAGCGGGTCGACTAGCGGGAACACCGGGGAGCTGTTTTTT. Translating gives CSGSTSGNTGELFF.

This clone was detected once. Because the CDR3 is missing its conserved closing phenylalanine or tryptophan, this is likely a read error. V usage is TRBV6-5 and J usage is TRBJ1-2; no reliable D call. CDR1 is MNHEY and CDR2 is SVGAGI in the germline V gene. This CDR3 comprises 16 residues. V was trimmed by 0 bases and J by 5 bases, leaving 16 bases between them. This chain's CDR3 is CASSYSSTRTRYGYTL. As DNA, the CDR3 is TGTGCCAGCAGTTACTCGTCTACCAGAACAAGATATGGCTACACCCTC.

CDR3 residues: CASSQTLAGGSYEQYF. The CDR3 coding sequence is TGCGCCAGCAGCCAGACCCTAGCGGGAGGATCCTACGAGCAGTACTTC. The chain joins TRBV4-1 to TRBJ2-7; TRBD2 matches at 11 bases. J gave up 1 base and V 3 bases, and 5 bases lay outside the gene matches. The CDR3 covers 16 residues. The germline gives CDR1 MGHRA, CDR2 YSYEKL.

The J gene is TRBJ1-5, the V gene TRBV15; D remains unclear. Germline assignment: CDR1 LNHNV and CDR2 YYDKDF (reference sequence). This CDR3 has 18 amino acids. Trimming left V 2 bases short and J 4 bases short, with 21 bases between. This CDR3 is CATSRPPGSGPSNQPQHF. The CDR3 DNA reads TGTGCCACCAGCAGACCCCCAGGCAGTGGCCCTTCAAATCAGCCCCAGCATTTT.

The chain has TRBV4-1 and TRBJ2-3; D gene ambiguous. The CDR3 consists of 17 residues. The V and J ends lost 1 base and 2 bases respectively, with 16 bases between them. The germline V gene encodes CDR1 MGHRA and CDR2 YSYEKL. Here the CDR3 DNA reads TGCGCCAGCAGCCAAGTTGGCGCAGTAGCCAACACAGATACGCAGTATTTT. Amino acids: CASSQVGAVANTDTQYF.

In DNA, the CDR3 is TGTGCCAGCAGCTTAGGCTGGGACAGGGGCAGCTCCTACGAGCAGTACTTC. This sequence encodes CASSLGWDRGSSYEQYF. The chain combines TRBV7-9 with TRBJ2-7; TRBD1 matches at 10 bases. The CDR3 spans 17 residues. Per germline, CDR1 SEHNR and CDR2 FQNEAQ (reference sequence). J was trimmed by 0 bases and V by 1 base; bases with no gene match: 6.

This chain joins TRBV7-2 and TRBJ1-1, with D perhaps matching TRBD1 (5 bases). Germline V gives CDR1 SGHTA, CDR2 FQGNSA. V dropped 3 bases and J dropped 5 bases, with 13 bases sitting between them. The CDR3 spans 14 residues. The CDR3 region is CASSFRDRRTEAFF. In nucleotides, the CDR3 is TGTGCCAGCAGCTTCAGGGACCGAAGAACTGAAGCTTTCTTT.

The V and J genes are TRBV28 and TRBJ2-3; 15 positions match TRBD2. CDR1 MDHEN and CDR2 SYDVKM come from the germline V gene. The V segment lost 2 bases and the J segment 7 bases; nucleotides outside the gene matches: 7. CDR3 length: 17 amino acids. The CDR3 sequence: CASSLQGLAGGPNTQYF. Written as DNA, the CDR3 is TGTGCCAGCAGTTTACAAGGACTAGCGGGAGGGCCGAATACGCAGTATTTT.

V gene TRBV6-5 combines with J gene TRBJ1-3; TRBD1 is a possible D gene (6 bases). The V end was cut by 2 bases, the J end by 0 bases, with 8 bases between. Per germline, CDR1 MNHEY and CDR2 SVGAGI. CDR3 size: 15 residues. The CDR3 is CASSYRGVSGNTIYF. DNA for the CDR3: TGTGCCAGCAGTTACAGGGGGGTCTCTGGAAACACCATATATTTT.

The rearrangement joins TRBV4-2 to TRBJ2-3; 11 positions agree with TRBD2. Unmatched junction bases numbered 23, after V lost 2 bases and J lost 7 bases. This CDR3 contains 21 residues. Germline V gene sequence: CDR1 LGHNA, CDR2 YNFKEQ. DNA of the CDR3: TGTGCCAGCAGCCAAAGATATGGTGGCCTAGCGGGAGGACCGCCGTCGTATACGCAGTATTTT. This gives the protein CASSQRYGGLAGGPPSYTQYF.

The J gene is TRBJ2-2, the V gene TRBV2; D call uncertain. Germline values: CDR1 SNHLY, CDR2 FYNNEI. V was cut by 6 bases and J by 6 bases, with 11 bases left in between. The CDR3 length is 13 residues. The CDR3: CASRGLGAGELFF. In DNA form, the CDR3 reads TGTGCCAGCAGGGGTCTTGGGGCCGGGGAGCTGTTTTTT.

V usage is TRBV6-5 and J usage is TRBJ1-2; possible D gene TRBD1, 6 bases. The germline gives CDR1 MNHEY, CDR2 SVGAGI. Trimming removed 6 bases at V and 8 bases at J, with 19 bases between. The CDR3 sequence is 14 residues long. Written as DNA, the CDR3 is TGTGCCAGCAGACCCCTGCGGGGGGCAGAGGGCTACACCTTC. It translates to CASRPLRGAEGYTF.

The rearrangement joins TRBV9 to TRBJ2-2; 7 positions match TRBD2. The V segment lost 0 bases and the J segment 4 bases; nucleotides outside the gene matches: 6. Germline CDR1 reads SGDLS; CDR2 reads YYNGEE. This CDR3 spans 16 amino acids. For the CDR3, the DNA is TGTGCCAGCAGCGTAGCTAGCGGAACTACCACCGGGGAGCTGTTTTTT. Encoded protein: CASSVASGTTTGELFF.

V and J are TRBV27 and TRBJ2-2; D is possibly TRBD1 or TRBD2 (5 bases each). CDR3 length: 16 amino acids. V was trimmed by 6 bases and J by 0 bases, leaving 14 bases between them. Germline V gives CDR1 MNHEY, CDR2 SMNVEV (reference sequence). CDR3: CASRRTGTPNTGELFF. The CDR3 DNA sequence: TGTGCCAGCAGACGTACCGGGACGCCGAACACCGGGGAGCTGTTTTTT.